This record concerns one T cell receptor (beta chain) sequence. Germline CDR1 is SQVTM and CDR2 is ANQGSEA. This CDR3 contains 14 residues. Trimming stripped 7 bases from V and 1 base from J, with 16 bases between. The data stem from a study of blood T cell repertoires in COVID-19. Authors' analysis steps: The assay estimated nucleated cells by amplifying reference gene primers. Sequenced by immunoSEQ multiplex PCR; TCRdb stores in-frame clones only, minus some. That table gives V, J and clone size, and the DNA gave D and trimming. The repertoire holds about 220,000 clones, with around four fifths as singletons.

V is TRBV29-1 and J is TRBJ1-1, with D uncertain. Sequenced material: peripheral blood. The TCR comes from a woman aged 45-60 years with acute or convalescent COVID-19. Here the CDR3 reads CSARTGAENTEAFF. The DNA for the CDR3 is TGCAGCGCTAGAACGGGAGCGGAGAACACTGAAGCTTTCTTT.